The clone carrying this T cell receptor beta chain showed up just a few times. These data belong to a study of blood T cell repertoires in COVID-19. At the level of the study: The study drew acute and convalescent COVID-19 samples from the United States, Italy and Spain. PBMCs, B-cell-depleted T cells, or T cells were the source of the cDNA or gDNA that made up the material.

This CDR3 spans 13 amino acids. The germline V gene encodes CDR1 SGHDT and CDR2 YYEEEE. V dropped 0 bases and J dropped 5 bases, with 8 bases sitting between them. While infection was still active, Seattle patients were enrolled and then followed longitudinally. Under the authors' procedure: Cell counts per sample came from amplifying reference gene primers. The method was immunoSEQ multiplex PCR; TCRdb's version includes in-frame clones alone and lacks a portion of them. The V and J calls and clone size come from that table; D and trimming were worked out from the DNA. Of over 200,000 clones in the sample, 75% to 90% were seen once.

This clonotype originated in a man aged 25 to 40 with COVID-19, enrolled during active disease. The specimen sequenced was peripheral blood. The V gene is TRBV5-6, the J gene TRBJ1-1; no clear D. The CDR3 DNA follows: TGTGCCAGCAGCTTGGCCCCAAAAACTGAAGCTTTCTTT. It translates to CASSLAPKTEAFF. The entire variable domain, with the rest obtained from reference TRBV5-6 and TRBJ1-1, is as follows: DAGVTQSPTHLIKTRGQQVTLRCSPKSGHDTVSWYQQALGQGPQFIFQYYEEEERQRGNFPDRFSGHQFPNYSSELNVNALLLGDSALYLCASSLAPKTEAFFGQGTRLTVV.